The 28 T cell receptor beta chains below were found in one sample sequenced in a study of T-cell memory formation after mild COVID-19. Using its own MiXCR run on the 5' RACE reads, TCRdb lists one record per CDR3 protein. In the table there are 150,000 to 200,000 distinct CDR3 sequences, 14% of which are singletons. The specimen sequenced was PBMCs or a T cell subset sorted from them (not recorded which). The receptors stem from an adult woman who had mild COVID-19 (a few samples of this study predate the infection). Cell type and time point are not known.

The sample holds many counts of this clonotype. V and J are TRBV6-5 and TRBJ2-1, with TRBD2 identical over 8 bases. The germline V gene encodes CDR1 MNHEY and CDR2 SVGAGI. Losses at the gene ends were 6 bases for V and 12 bases for J; bases not matched to a gene: 16. The CDR3 runs 15 residues. CDR3 sequence reads: CASRPTSVPLGVQFF. In DNA form, the CDR3 reads TGTGCCAGCAGGCCGACTAGCGTGCCGCTGGGGGTGCAGTTCTTC.

The table lists this clonotype with a few counts. The chain joins TRBV6-6 to TRBJ2-7; TRBD1 matches 7 bases. CDR1 is MNHNY and CDR2 is SVGAGI in the germline V gene (reference sequence). V shed 3 bases, J shed 2 bases, and the junction held 4 bases outside the gene matches. The CDR3 is 14 amino acids. The CDR3 DNA reads as TGTGCCAGCAGTTATGGACAGGAAGCCTACGAGCAGTACTTC. Residues: CASSYGQEAYEQYF.

This clonotype appeared a few times. V usage is TRBV12-3 or TRBV12-4 and J usage is TRBJ1-1; no firm D call. This CDR3 contains 12 residues. The ends were cut back, 5 bases at V and 11 bases at J, with 15 bases in the middle. The CDR3 here is CASSNPGVGAFF. CDR3 nucleotides: TGTGCCAGCAGTAACCCCGGGGTAGGCGCTTTCTTT.

The rearrangement uses TRBV25-1 and TRBJ2-7, with D perhaps matching TRBD2 (6 bases). The CDR3 covers 19 residues. CDR1 and CDR2 (germline): MGHDK, SYGVNS. V was pared by 1 base and J by 2 bases, with 24 bases between. CDR3 DNA: TGTGCCAGCAGTGAATCCCCCCTGGTTGGAGCGGGCGGAACCTACGAGCAGTACTTC. Protein sequence: CASSESPLVGAGGTYEQYF.

This clonotype turned up a few times. The rearrangement uses TRBV20-1 and TRBJ1-1, with D maybe TRBD1 (5 bases). This CDR3 region has 16 residues. Germline values: CDR1 DFQATT, CDR2 SNEGSKA (reference sequence). V was pared by 0 bases and J by 1 base, with 15 bases between. The CDR3 region is CSARDQWGRGNTEAFF. CDR3 sequence (DNA): TGCAGTGCTAGAGATCAGTGGGGGAGGGGGAACACTGAAGCTTTCTTT.

This clonotype turned up a few times. In DNA form, the CDR3 reads TGTGCCACCAGTGATTTTCGAGGGAGAGGCTACACCTTC. It is translated as CATSDFRGRGYTF. The V call is TRBV24-1, the J call TRBJ1-2; no reliable D call. There are 13 residues in the CDR3. Trimming took off 1 base at V and 8 bases at J, with 10 bases between the two ends. Germline values: CDR1 KGHDR, CDR2 SFDVKD.

This rearrangement joins TRBV29-1 to TRBJ2-7; the match to TRBD1 covers 7 bases. The CDR3 length is 14 residues. V shed 7 bases and J 1 base; nucleotides not matched to a gene: 10. From germline, CDR1 is SQVTM and CDR2 ANQGSEA. This chain's CDR3 is CSASQGIMSYEQYF. The CDR3 nucleotides are TGCAGCGCCTCACAGGGGATTATGTCCTACGAGCAGTACTTC.

The genes are TRBV27 and TRBJ2-2; D remains unclear. The V end was cut by 6 bases, the J end by 2 bases, with 10 bases between. Looked up from germline, CDR1 is MNHEY and CDR2 is SMNVEV (reference sequence). The CDR3 loop spans 14 amino acids. The CDR3 loop reads CASRSSSNTGELFF. CDR3 in DNA: TGTGCCAGCAGATCTTCTAGTAACACCGGGGAGCTGTTTTTT.

V is TRBV5-6 and J is TRBJ2-1; D not certain. V was pared by 6 bases and J by 6 bases, with 25 bases between. The V gene's germline CDR1 is SGHDT and CDR2 YYEEEE. This CDR3 spans 17 amino acids. The CDR3 protein is CASITTWRVSLRNEQFF. The CDR3 coding sequence is TGTGCCAGCATTACTACTTGGAGAGTTTCACTACGCAATGAGCAGTTCTTC.

There are a few counts of this clonotype. The genes are TRBV5-1 and TRBJ2-7; 8 bases are shared with TRBD1. J gave up 4 bases and V 0 bases, and 6 bases lay outside the gene matches. The germline gives CDR1 SGHRS, CDR2 YFSETQ. The CDR3 totals 15 residues. The CDR3 here is CASSLGQGARYEQYF. The CDR3 DNA follows: TGCGCCAGCAGCTTGGGGCAGGGGGCGAGATACGAGCAGTACTTC.

The V and J genes are TRBV24-1 and TRBJ1-2; D is ambiguous. The CDR3 extends over 13 amino acids. The germline CDR1 and CDR2 sequences are KGHDR and SFDVKD. Trimming removed 3 bases from V and 4 bases from J, with 8 bases in between. CDR3 nucleotide sequence: TGTGCCACCAGTGATGGGGATATCTATGGCTACACCTTC. Encoded protein: CATSDGDIYGYTF.

The sample holds many counts of this clonotype. This chain uses TRBV6-5 with TRBJ2-2; D is undetermined. Germline V gene data show CDR1 as MNHEY and CDR2 as SVGAGI. With 4 bases removed from V and 1 base from J, the gap between germline ends came to 4 bases. This CDR3 comprises 13 residues. The CDR3 reads CASSSGNTGELFF. The DNA for the CDR3 is TGTGCCAGCAGTTCAGGGAACACCGGGGAGCTGTTTTTT.

This clonotype is a singleton in its sample. The gene calls are TRBV6-1 and TRBJ1-6; 8 bases align to TRBD1. The CDR3 loop spans 15 amino acids. Per germline, CDR1 MNHNS and CDR2 SASEGT. The J segment lost 6 bases and the V segment lost 6 bases, leaving 7 bases of the junction unmatched. The CDR3 protein is CASRPTGESNSPLHF. CDR3 DNA sequence: TGTGCCAGCAGACCGACAGGGGAATCTAATTCACCCCTCCACTTT.

This rearrangement joins TRBV4-3 to TRBJ2-3; a weak D match, TRBD1 (5 bases). The germline V and J ends were trimmed by 3 bases and 6 bases, with 10 bases remaining between them. This CDR3 has 13 amino acids. Germline CDR1 reads LGHNA; CDR2 reads YSLEER. The CDR3 DNA sequence: TGCGCCAGCAGCCAGTCGACAGCCGATACGCAGTATTTT. Its protein product is CASSQSTADTQYF.

The V call is TRBV19, the J call TRBJ1-2; TRBD1 is a possible D gene (5 bases). The CDR3 covers 14 residues. Trimming pared 3 bases from V and 3 bases from J, leaving 11 bases between. The germline V gene has CDR1 LNHDA and CDR2 SQIVND (reference sequence). CDR3 residues: CASSINVGDYGYTF. The CDR3 DNA follows: TGTGCCAGTAGTATCAACGTGGGGGACTATGGCTACACCTTC.

This clonotype was counted ten times or more. This chain links TRBV4-3 with TRBJ2-2; D call uncertain. Deletions cut 0 bases from V and 2 bases from J, with 7 bases between. This CDR3 spans 15 amino acids. Looked up from germline, CDR1 is LGHNA and CDR2 is YSLEER. CDR3 protein: CASSQEEGNTGELFF. DNA of the CDR3: TGCGCCAGCAGCCAAGAGGAAGGAAACACCGGGGAGCTGTTTTTT.

This clonotype was detected only a few times. The J gene is TRBJ2-7, the V gene TRBV5-1; TRBD1 is a possible D gene (5 bases). Germline CDR1 is SGHRS and CDR2 is YFSETQ. Trimming took off 0 bases at V and 4 bases at J, with 11 bases between the two ends. The length of the CDR3 is 14 residues. The CDR3 here is CASSLDRTPYEQYF. CDR3 nucleotide sequence: TGCGCCAGCAGCTTGGACAGGACCCCTTACGAGCAGTACTTC.

The genes are TRBV11-2 and TRBJ2-5; the match to TRBD1 covers 7 bases. After removal of 3 bases from V and 3 bases from J, the junction contained 1 base not matched to a gene. Germline V gene lookup returns CDR1 SGHAT and CDR2 FQNNGV. The CDR3 is 13 amino acids. The CDR3 loop is CASSLGQKETQYF. Written as DNA, the CDR3 is TGTGCCAGCAGCTTGGGACAGAAAGAGACCCAGTACTTC.

The chain joins TRBV4-2 to TRBJ2-3, with D unclear. Germline assignment: CDR1 LGHNA and CDR2 YNFKEQ. Trimming removed 4 bases from V and 6 bases from J, with 17 bases in between. The CDR3 consists of 15 residues. CDR3 nucleotides: TGTGCCAGCAGCCTCCGAGATGGCCCAGGTGATACGCAGTATTTT. Its translation: CASSLRDGPGDTQYF.

This clonotype appeared many times. The chain couples TRBV7-9 to TRBJ2-7; 9 nucleotides line up with TRBD2. Germline-derived CDR1 and CDR2 are SEHNR and FQNEAQ (reference sequence). V was clipped by 5 bases and J by 3 bases; unmatched bases: 2. The CDR3 has 13 residues. As DNA, the CDR3 is TGTGCCAGCAGCGGAGCGGGAGGCTACGAGCAGTACTTC. It encodes CASSGAGGYEQYF.

This chain links TRBV2 with TRBJ2-1; D tentatively reads TRBD1 or TRBD2 (5 bases each). The CDR3 has 14 amino acids. CDR1 and CDR2 from the germline V gene are SNHLY and FYNNEI. Deletions cut 6 bases from V and 12 bases from J, with 21 bases between. The CDR3 sequence: CASRLGATMSRQFF. CDR3 sequence (DNA): TGTGCCAGCAGGCTCGGGGCTACAATGAGTAGGCAGTTCTTC.

This clonotype appeared a few times. The rearrangement uses TRBV2 and TRBJ2-4; unclear D gene. With 6 bases removed from V and 7 bases from J, the gap between germline ends came to 16 bases. CDR3 size: 14 residues. Germline CDR1 reads SNHLY; CDR2 reads FYNNEI. The CDR3 region has the DNA TGTGCCAGCAGATCTAAAATTCAGATTAACATTCAGTACTTC. Amino acids: CASRSKIQINIQYF.

This clonotype showed up just a few times. The V and J genes are TRBV3-1 and TRBJ2-3, with 8 positions matching TRBD2. The CDR3 is 14 residues long. CDR1 and CDR2 (germline): LGHDT, YNNKEL (reference sequence). The J segment lost 8 bases and the V segment lost 5 bases, leaving 9 bases of the junction unmatched. The CDR3 loop reads CASSGKAGVVTQYF. CDR3 sequence (DNA): TGTGCCAGCAGCGGAAAAGCGGGAGTTGTTACGCAGTATTTT.

This clonotype was observed a few times. The V gene is TRBV11-2, the J gene TRBJ2-2; tentative D call: TRBD2 (6 bases). The CDR3 runs 15 residues. With 8 bases removed from V and 6 bases from J, the gap between germline ends came to 19 bases. From germline, CDR1 is SGHAT and CDR2 FQNNGV. The CDR3 loop is CASFMGGASAGELFF. The CDR3 DNA reads as TGTGCCAGCTTTATGGGCGGGGCGTCCGCCGGGGAGCTGTTTTTT.

This chain uses TRBV7-2 with TRBJ1-2; a weak D match, TRBD1 (5 bases). Trimming removed 2 bases at V and 2 bases at J, with 15 bases between. Germline-derived CDR1 and CDR2 are SGHTA and FQGNSA. The CDR3 consists of 16 residues. The DNA of the CDR3 is TGTGCCAGCAGCTTAACTAGGGGCGCCCTGAACTATGGCTACACCTTC. It is translated as CASSLTRGALNYGYTF.

This clonotype turned up a few times. The chain couples TRBV7-9 to TRBJ2-7; the D gene could be TRBD1 or TRBD2 (5 bases each). Germline V gene data show CDR1 as SEHNR and CDR2 as FQNEAQ (reference sequence). Trimming pared 4 bases from V and 2 bases from J, leaving 18 bases between. The CDR3 totals 16 residues. DNA of the CDR3: TGTGCCAGCAGCTACTTCCTGGGGGATAAGGCCTACGAGCAGTACTTC. It codes for CASSYFLGDKAYEQYF.

The chain uses TRBV3-1 and TRBJ1-1; D not certain. The length of the CDR3 is 11 residues. V lost 2 bases, J lost 5 bases, and 3 bases lay in between. Per germline, CDR1 LGHDT and CDR2 YNNKEL (reference sequence). CDR3 bases: TGTGCCAGCAGCCAAACGACTGAAGCTTTCTTT. Translated, it gives CASSQTTEAFF.

This clonotype was observed many times. This rearrangement joins TRBV7-9 to TRBJ2-1; D not certain. From germline, CDR1 is SEHNR and CDR2 FQNEAQ (reference sequence). The CDR3 spans 15 residues. The V gene lost 2 bases and the J gene lost 0 bases, with 8 bases spanning the gap. The CDR3 coding sequence is TGTGCCAGCAGCTTATCCCTAACCTCCTACAATGAGCAGTTCTTC. Residues: CASSLSLTSYNEQFF. Using reference TRBV7-9 and TRBJ2-1 for the parts outside the CDR3, the full variable domain is DTGVSQNPRHKITKRGQNVTFRCDPISEHNRLYWYRQTLGQGPEFLTYFQNEAQLEKSRLLSDRFSAERPKGSFSTLEIQRTEQGDSAMYLCASSLSLTSYNEQFFGPGTRLTVL.